This is a list of T cell receptor beta chains from one sample in a study of T-cell reconstitution after alpha-beta-depleted transplantation in children. MiXCR, run by TCRdb on the PCR reads, gives a single entry per CDR3 protein. Of a few hundred thousand distinct CDR3 sequences listed, almost 8% are singletons. This sample comprised peripheral blood, obtained 360 days after TCRalphabeta/CD19-depleted stem cell transplant. These receptors came from a female patient younger than 10 who had a stem cell transplant for Fanconi anemia, so the T cells may come from the graft donor. The CDR3 runs from the conserved cysteine through the conserved F or W. The D gene is left open where the match is weak. Size values are once, few and many counts, or a class for expanded clones, and some rows have none.

TRBV12-3/TRBV12-4,TRBJ1-2,many,NA,TGTGCCAGCAGTTTAGTCAGGGAATCAGGCTACACCTTC,CASSLVRESGYTF
TRBV12-3/TRBV12-4,TRBJ2-5,many,NA,TGTGCCAGCAGGACGGGGGAGACCCAGTACTTC,CASRTGETQYF
TRBV20-1,TRBJ2-4,many,NA,TGCAGTGCTAGCACCAGGGCGAGGCGGCTAGCCAAAAACATTCAGTACTTC,CSASTRARRLAKNIQYF
TRBV20-1,TRBJ1-5,few,NA,TGCAGTGCTAGCGCGTGGGGGAGGGATCAGCCCCAGCATTTT,CSASAWGRDQPQHF
TRBV5-6,TRBJ2-7,many,NA,TGTGCCAGCAGCTTGCGGCCCTCGTGGGAGCAGTACTTC,CASSLRPSWEQYF
TRBV6-2/TRBV6-3,TRBJ2-7,few,NA,TGTGCCAGCAGTTACCCCGATTTCTACGAGCAGTACTTC,CASSYPDFYEQYF
TRBV14,TRBJ2-1,many,TRBD2,TGTGCCAGCAGCCACCTAGGACTAGGCTCCTACAATGAGCAGTTCTTC,CASSHLGLGSYNEQFF
TRBV28,TRBJ2-1,many,TRBD1,TGTGCCAGCAGTTTTGACCACCCGGGACAGGGGTGGAACAATGAGCAGTTCTTC,CASSFDHPGQGWNNEQFF
TRBV29-1,TRBJ2-1,many,TRBD2,TGCAGCGTTCCTAGCGGATATTACAATGAGCAGTTCTTC,CSVPSGYYNEQFF
TRBV5-6,TRBJ2-1,NA,TRBD1,TGTGCCAGCAGCCAAAAAGGGACAGGGATGGATGAGCAGTTCTTC,CASSQKGTGMDEQFF
TRBV2,TRBJ1-4,many,NA,TGTGCCAGCCATGCGACAGCAACTAATGAAAAACTGTTTTTT,CASHATATNEKLFF
TRBV12-3/TRBV12-4,TRBJ2-7,many,TRBD1,TGTGCCAGCAGTCAACGACAGGGTACGAACGAGCAGTACTTC,CASSQRQGTNEQYF
TRBV11-1,TRBJ2-5,NA,NA,TGTGCCAGCACCGCATCCGGGGGCCATGCGGAGACCCAGTACTTC,CASTASGGHAETQYF
TRBV18,TRBJ2-5,NA,TRBD2,TGTGCCAGCTCACCACTAGGGAGCGGGGGATTCCAAGAGACCCAGTACTTC,CASSPLGSGGFQETQYF
TRBV12-3/TRBV12-4,TRBJ2-4,many,TRBD1,TGTGCCAGCAGCCCTGACAGGGGTTCGTTTAACATTCAGTACTTC,CASSPDRGSFNIQYF
TRBV5-4,TRBJ2-5,many,TRBD1,TGTGCCAGCAGCACGCGGACAGGTACAGGCGAGACCCAGTACTTC,CASSTRTGTGETQYF
TRBV20-1,TRBJ2-1,many,NA,TGCAGTGCCTCCAATACAGGGTACGGCAATGAGCAGTTCTTC,CSASNTGYGNEQFF
TRBV6-1,TRBJ2-4,few,NA,TGTGCCAGCAGTCGCGGCGGGCCAGGCGCCAAAAACATTCAGTACTTC,CASSRGGPGAKNIQYF
TRBV6-5,TRBJ2-5,few,TRBD2,TGTGCCAGCAGTTACTCGTGGGTAGCGGGGGGGTCCCAAGAGACCCAGTACTTC,CASSYSWVAGGSQETQYF
TRBV28,TRBJ2-5,many,NA,TGTGCCAGCAGTTTTAGGGAGGCCGAGACCCAGTACTTC,CASSFREAETQYF
TRBV6-5,TRBJ1-2,few,NA,TGTGCCAGCAGTTATTTACGGGACTATGGCTACACCTTC,CASSYLRDYGYTF
TRBV29-1,TRBJ1-4,many,TRBD1,TGCAGCGTTGAAGGGACCGGGACAGGGTCGAATGAAAAACTGTTTTTT,CSVEGTGTGSNEKLFF
TRBV6-2/TRBV6-3,TRBJ1-1,NA,NA,TGTGCCAGCATAATAGGGGGGCCGAACACTGAAGCTTTCTTT,CASIIGGPNTEAFF
TRBV3-1,TRBJ1-6,NA,NA,TGTGCCAGCAGCCAACGGGGACTCGGACCCCTCCACTTT,CASSQRGLGPLHF
TRBV3-1,TRBJ2-1,few,TRBD2,TGTGCCAGCAGCCATGATAGGGGACTAGCAATTTACAATGAGCAGTTCTTC,CASSHDRGLAIYNEQFF
TRBV6-5,TRBJ1-1,NA,NA,TGTGCCAGCAGTACCGATTCCTTCATGAACACTGAAGCTTTCTTT,CASSTDSFMNTEAFF
TRBV5-1,TRBJ2-1,many,NA,TGCGCCAGCAGTGACCTCCCGTACAATGAGCAGTTCTTC,CASSDLPYNEQFF
TRBV27,TRBJ2-7,NA,TRBD2,TGTGCCAGCAGTCCCAGCGGGGGAGAGCACTCCTACGAGCAGTACTTC,CASSPSGGEHSYEQYF
TRBV5-1,TRBJ2-3,NA,NA,TGCGCCAGCAGCTCCACAGGGATCGTGGGAGATACGCAGTATTTT,CASSSTGIVGDTQYF
TRBV5-1,TRBJ2-3,many,TRBD2,TGCGCCAGCAGCTTGGATGGGACTAGATCAGATACGCAGTATTTT,CASSLDGTRSDTQYF
TRBV28,TRBJ2-7,many,NA,TGTGCCAGCAGACCGGGACCTCGCTACGAGCAGTACTTC,CASRPGPRYEQYF
TRBV24-1,TRBJ2-2,many,TRBD2,TGTGCCACCAGTGATCCTGAAGGGGAGGGCCTCACCGGGGAGCTGTTTTTT,CATSDPEGEGLTGELFF
TRBV4-3,TRBJ2-3,few,NA,TGCGCCAGCAGCCAAGATGGTCTGAGGACCCCAGATACGCAGTATTTT,CASSQDGLRTPDTQYF
TRBV6-5,TRBJ2-7,few,NA,TGTGCCAGCAGTTACTCCTCGGCCACCTCATTGGGCTACGAGCAGTACTTC,CASSYSSATSLGYEQYF
TRBV20-1,TRBJ2-1,many,NA,TGCAGTGCTAGGGGGGGCCCGTACAATGAGCAGTTCTTC,CSARGGPYNEQFF
TRBV20-1,TRBJ2-7,many,TRBD1,TGCAGTGCTCCCGGGACAGGGTCCTACGAGCAGTACTTC,CSAPGTGSYEQYF
TRBV12-3/TRBV12-4,TRBJ2-7,NA,TRBD2,TGTGCCAGCAGTCGAATCCAGGGTCTTGGCGGGAGCACCTACGAGCAGTACTTC,CASSRIQGLGGSTYEQYF
TRBV27,TRBJ2-7,NA,TRBD2,TGTGCCACCGGGTGGGGACTAGCGGGAGTCCCCTACGAGCAGTACTTC,CATGWGLAGVPYEQYF
TRBV6-6,TRBJ1-5,few,NA,TGTGCCAGCAGTCTGGAGCTGCGGCAGCCCCAGCATTTT,CASSLELRQPQHF
TRBV5-1,TRBJ2-7,many,TRBD2,TGCGCCAGCAGCTTACCTAGCGGCTCCTACGAGCAGTACTTC,CASSLPSGSYEQYF
TRBV5-1,TRBJ2-1,many,NA,TGCGCCAGCAGCTTGGGACCAGCGGGCAAGTTCTTC,CASSLGPAGKFF
TRBV20-1,TRBJ2-5,NA,TRBD2,TGCAGTGCTCCCCGAACTAGCGTGGGTGGGGTCCAGTACTTC,CSAPRTSVGGVQYF
TRBV21-1,TRBJ2-2,NA,NA,TGTGCCAGCATCTACGGGGACAGGGGGGGGACCGGGGAGCTGTTTTTT,CASIYGDRGGTGELFF
TRBV5-1,TRBJ2-2,NA,NA,TGCGCCAGCAGCTACAGGGAGGGGAACACCGGGGAGCTGTTTTTT,CASSYREGNTGELFF
TRBV7-9,TRBJ2-2,many,TRBD2,TGTGCCAGCTGGGGACTAGCGCTGAACACCGGGGAGCTGTTTTTT,CASWGLALNTGELFF
TRBV6-1,TRBJ1-6,many,NA,TGTGCCAGCAGAACGACAGTCCTCTCCTATAATTCACCCCTCCACTTT,CASRTTVLSYNSPLHF
TRBV12-3/TRBV12-4,TRBJ2-7,many,TRBD2,TGTGCCAGCAGTTTAATAAGCGGGAGATTCGGCGAGCAGTACTTC,CASSLISGRFGEQYF
TRBV11-2,TRBJ2-7,many,NA,TGTGCCAGCAGCTTAGGAGGGACCCGATTCTCCTACGAGCAGTACTTC,CASSLGGTRFSYEQYF
TRBV20-1,TRBJ2-1,many,NA,TGCAGTGCGACAGAGGCCGACAATGAGCAGTTCTTC,CSATEADNEQFF
TRBV4-3,TRBJ1-3,many,NA,TGCGCCAGCAGACGGGACGCGGGGGCCTCTGGAAACACCATATATTTT,CASRRDAGASGNTIYF
TRBV20-1,TRBJ2-3,many,NA,TGCAGTGCTAGGCCACTTCTAGCGAATAGCACAGATACGCAGTATTTT,CSARPLLANSTDTQYF